These 27 T cell receptor beta chains came from one sample sequenced in a study of neurological immune-mediated disorders. TCRdb re-derived calls from the 5' RACE reads in MiXCR, one entry per CDR3 protein. Among under 45,000 distinct CDR3 sequences, roughly 12% were seen once, and the ten largest hold roughly 1.2%. Specimen: PBMCs. The receptors originated from a female donor in good health.

This clonotype was seen ten or more times. An end of the junction differs from the germline gene, which may be a read error. The rearrangement uses TRBV7-7 and TRBJ2-1; possibly TRBD1 or TRBD2 for D (5 bases each). Per germline, CDR1 SSHAT and CDR2 FNYEAQ (reference sequence). The CDR3 is 14 amino acids. The CDR3 DNA reads TGTGCTAGCAGCCCGGGACCCTCTTACAATGAGCAGTTCTTC. Residues: CASSPGPSYNEQFF.

This clonotype occurred many times. At one end the junction does not follow the germline gene, possibly because of a read error. The J gene is TRBJ1-4, the V gene TRBV30; tentative D call: TRBD1 (6 bases). There are 12 residues in the CDR3. Germline V gene sequence: CDR1 GTSNPN, CDR2 SVGIG (reference sequence). CDR3 bases: TGTGCCTGGACCCGGGGGACAATACCGTTAATTTTT. Amino acid sequence: CAWTRGTIPLIF. Complete variable domain (other parts from reference TRBV30 and TRBJ1-4): SQTIHQWPATLVQPVGSPLSLECTVEGTSNPNLYWYRQAAGRGLQLLFYSVGIGQISSEVPQNLSASRPQDRQFILSSKKLLLSDSGFYLCAWTRGTIPLIFGSGTQLSVL.

Many counts were recorded for this clonotype. The chain's CDR3 is CASSLGGPRETQYF. As DNA, the CDR3 is TGTGCCAGCAGCTTGGGCGGCCCCAGGGAGACCCAGTACTTC. This chain connects TRBV5-5 to TRBJ2-5; D uncertain. The CDR3 runs to 14 residues. The V gene lost 0 bases and the J gene lost 5 bases, with 11 bases spanning the gap. CDR1 is SGHKS, CDR2 YYEKEE, per germline (reference sequence).

The chain couples TRBV2 to TRBJ2-1; 15 bases align to TRBD2. V shed 5 bases and J 9 bases; nucleotides not matched to a gene: 5. Germline V lookup: CDR1 SNHLY, CDR2 FYNNEI. This CDR3 has 15 amino acids. The CDR3 DNA is TGTGCCAGCAGTCCCGGGACTAGCGGGGGGATTGAGCAGTTCTTC. This gives the protein CASSPGTSGGIEQFF.

This clonotype was detected ten times or more. The chain employs TRBV6-5 and TRBJ1-2; tentatively, D is TRBD1 (5 bases). The CDR3 is 14 amino acids. CDR1 is MNHEY, CDR2 SVGAGI, per germline. V lost 5 bases and J 8 bases, leaving 18 bases between the germline ends. Written as DNA, the CDR3 is TGTGCCAGCAGTAGAACGGGGGTTAAAGGGGGCTACACCTTC. Its protein product is CASSRTGVKGGYTF.

The sample holds many counts of this clonotype. The V and J genes are TRBV20-1 and TRBJ1-1, with D perhaps matching TRBD1 (6 bases). The length of the CDR3 is 11 residues. V was trimmed by 5 bases and J by 6 bases, leaving 10 bases between them. CDR1 and CDR2 from the germline V gene are DFQATT and SNEGSKA (reference sequence). The CDR3: CSARGGSEAFF. CDR3 sequence (DNA): TGCAGTGCTCGGGGGGGCTCTGAAGCTTTCTTT.

This clonotype was seen repeatedly, ten times or more. This chain joins TRBV5-1 and TRBJ1-2; D is possibly TRBD1 (5 bases). CDR1 SGHRS and CDR2 YFSETQ come from the germline V gene. The CDR3 spans 15 residues. With 0 bases removed from V and 0 bases from J, the gap between germline ends came to 9 bases. CDR3 region: CASSLEGTTNYGYTF. CDR3 nucleotide sequence: TGCGCCAGCAGCTTGGAAGGGACGACTAACTATGGCTACACCTTC.

V usage is TRBV20-1 and J usage is TRBJ2-2; D might be TRBD1 or TRBD2, each matching 7 bases. The CDR3 totals 17 residues. Germline assignment: CDR1 DFQATT and CDR2 SNEGSKA (reference sequence). V lost 2 bases and J 3 bases, leaving 19 bases between the germline ends. This CDR3 reads CSARRPTGRADTGELFF. In nucleotides, the CDR3 is TGCAGTGCTAGAAGACCGACAGGGAGGGCGGACACCGGGGAGCTGTTTTTT.

This clonotype has at least ten counts. The chain combines TRBV20-1 with TRBJ1-1; 7 positions agree with TRBD1. Germline lookup yields CDR1 DFQATT and CDR2 SNEGSKA (reference sequence). V trimming: 3 bases; J trimming: 1 base; junction bases outside the gene matches: 11. The CDR3 sequence is 16 residues long. As DNA, the CDR3 is TGCAGTGCTAGGGGACCTCACAGGGGCGAGAACACTGAAGCTTTCTTT. Translated: CSARGPHRGENTEAFF.

This clonotype was observed at least ten times. The rearrangement joins TRBV5-1 to TRBJ1-5; tentative D call: TRBD1 (6 bases). The CDR3 contains 15 residues. The germline CDR1 and CDR2 sequences are SGHRS and YFSETQ. V shed 4 bases and J shed 4 bases, with 15 bases lying between them. CDR3 coding DNA: TGCGCCAGCAGCGCAGGCGGACAGCCTAATCAGCCCCAGCATTTT. Its translation is CASSAGGQPNQPQHF.

In this sample, this clonotype turned up many times. CDR3 loop: CSAREGGRKNTEAFF. In DNA form, the CDR3 reads TGCAGTGCTAGAGAGGGGGGCAGAAAGAACACTGAAGCTTTCTTT. The V gene is TRBV20-1, the J gene TRBJ1-1, with D possibly matching TRBD1 (6 bases). With 0 bases removed from V and 1 base from J, the gap between germline ends came to 12 bases. The CDR3 extends over 15 amino acids. Germline V gene lookup returns CDR1 DFQATT and CDR2 SNEGSKA (reference sequence).

Many counts were recorded for this clonotype. The chain is built from TRBV29-1 and TRBJ1-1; tentative D call: TRBD1 (5 bases). The CDR3 contains 14 residues. Per germline, CDR1 SQVTM and CDR2 ANQGSEA. V dropped 3 bases and J dropped 6 bases, with 17 bases sitting between them. The CDR3 DNA reads as TGCAGCGTTGACGGGGGGTTGGCCTCATCTGAAGCTTTCTTT. It translates to CSVDGGLASSEAFF.

CDR3 sequence (DNA): TGTGCCAGCAGCCCCACCGGGACTGGCACAGATACGCAGTATTTT. It codes for CASSPTGTGTDTQYF. The V call is TRBV7-9, the J call TRBJ2-3; D perhaps matches TRBD2 (6 bases). Trimming cost V 5 bases and J 1 base, with 13 bases left between them. Germline V CDR1 and CDR2: SEHNR, FQNEAQ (reference sequence). The CDR3 runs 15 residues.

This clonotype was recorded many times. Relative to the germline gene, one junction end is altered; a read error may explain this. V gene TRBV7-7 combines with J gene TRBJ2-5, with D perhaps TRBD2 (6 bases). CDR1 is SSHAT and CDR2 is FNYEAQ in the germline V gene (reference sequence). CDR3 length equals 14 residues. This CDR3 reads CASSPSGGTETQYF. As DNA, the CDR3 is TGTGCTAGCAGCCCAAGTGGGGGGACGGAGACCCAGTACTTC.

This clonotype was counted many times. V gene TRBV7-3 combines with J gene TRBJ2-1, with a tentative D call TRBD2 (5 bases). Between the trimmed V and J ends, which lost 2 bases and 6 bases, there was a span of 11 bases. Germline V gene data show CDR1 as SGHTA and CDR2 as FQGTGA. The CDR3 loop spans 14 amino acids. As DNA, the CDR3 is TGTGCCAGCAGCTTATTGGCAGGAGGCAATGAGCAGTTCTTC. Encoded protein: CASSLLAGGNEQFF.

This clonotype showed up many times. V is TRBV20-1 and J is TRBJ2-1; a possible D gene is TRBD2 (6 bases). V lost 6 bases to trimming and J lost 7 bases, with 13 bases between them. This CDR3 region has 12 residues. Germline values: CDR1 DFQATT, CDR2 SNEGSKA (reference sequence). CDR3 protein: CSAPGTGNEQFF. Here the CDR3 DNA reads TGCAGTGCCCCCGGGACTGGGAATGAGCAGTTCTTC.

In its sample, this clonotype was seen many times. This sequence joins TRBV5-1 and TRBJ1-4; 7 bases line up with TRBD1. CDR3 size: 14 residues. J gave up 4 bases and V 3 bases, and 3 bases lay outside the gene matches. The germline gives CDR1 SGHRS, CDR2 YFSETQ. The chain's CDR3 is CASSSGQYNEKLFF. The CDR3 DNA sequence: TGCGCCAGCAGCTCGGGACAGTATAATGAAAAACTGTTTTTT.

This clonotype was detected many times. The CDR3 DNA sequence: TGCAGTGCTACCGGGGACACAGATACGCAGTATTTT. Its translation is CSATGDTDTQYF. This chain uses TRBV20-1 with TRBJ2-3, with a possible D match to TRBD2 (5 bases). The germline V gene has CDR1 DFQATT and CDR2 SNEGSKA (reference sequence). This CDR3 contains 12 residues. The V end was cut by 4 bases, the J end by 2 bases, with 7 bases between.

The table lists this clonotype with a few counts. The chain employs TRBV5-1 and TRBJ1-1; D ambiguous. Germline CDR1 reads SGHRS; CDR2 reads YFSETQ. V dropped 5 bases and J dropped 4 bases, with 12 bases sitting between them. CDR3 length: 13 amino acids. Here the CDR3 reads CASRTGMGTEAFF. The CDR3 DNA is TGCGCCAGCAGAACCGGAATGGGCACTGAAGCTTTCTTT.

The CDR3 DNA is TGTGCCAGCAGCCATGACAGGGCTAATGGCTACACCTTC. As protein: CASSHDRANGYTF. The chain recombines TRBV5-5 with TRBJ1-2; 7 bases agree with TRBD1. The CDR3 contains 13 residues. CDR1 is SGHKS and CDR2 is YYEKEE in the germline V gene (reference sequence). Unmatched junction bases numbered 6, after V lost 4 bases and J lost 6 bases.

In its sample, this clonotype was seen many times. V usage is TRBV7-8 and J usage is TRBJ2-3; 12 positions agree with TRBD2. The CDR3 sequence is 14 residues long. The V gene end was trimmed by 7 bases and the J gene end by 6 bases; junction bases not matched to a gene: 5. Germline V gene sequence: CDR1 SGHVS, CDR2 FQNEAQ. The CDR3 region has the DNA TGTGCCAGCACGACTAGCGGGAGAGGGGATACGCAGTATTTT. Translating gives CASTTSGRGDTQYF.

This clonotype was counted at least ten times. The rearrangement links TRBV20-1 to TRBJ1-1; the match to TRBD1 covers 7 bases. The germline V gene has CDR1 DFQATT and CDR2 SNEGSKA (reference sequence). The CDR3 is 14 residues long. V lost 2 bases to trimming and J lost 5 bases; unmatched junction nucleotides: 8. The CDR3 region has the DNA TGCAGTGCTAGAAGACCGACAGGGATGACTGAAGCTTTCTTT. Its protein product is CSARRPTGMTEAFF.

This clonotype appeared many times. The chain links TRBV13 to TRBJ1-3; 9 bases align to TRBD1. The junction had 9 bases not matched to a gene; V was cut back by 5 bases and J by 1 base. Germline assignment: CDR1 PRHDT and CDR2 FYEKMQ (reference sequence). The CDR3 runs to 17 residues. In DNA form, the CDR3 reads TGTGCCAGCAGCGCCGGGACAGGGTACGAATCTGGAAACACCATATATTTT. Translating gives CASSAGTGYESGNTIYF.

This clonotype showed up many times. The V and J genes are TRBV3-1 and TRBJ2-2; no clear D. CDR3 length: 12 residues. V shed 2 bases and J shed 7 bases, with 5 bases lying between them. The germline gives CDR1 LGHDT, CDR2 YNNKEL (reference sequence). The CDR3 bases are TGTGCCAGCAGCCAATACATCGGGGAGCTGTTTTTT. Translation gives CASSQYIGELFF. Filled out from reference TRBV3-1 and TRBJ2-2, the complete variable domain reads DTAVSQTPKYLVTQMGNDKSIKCEQNLGHDTMYWYKQDSKKFLKIMFSYNNKELIINETVPNRFSPKSPDKAHLNLHINSLELGDSAVYFCASSQYIGELFFGEGSRLTVL.

This clonotype was seen many times. The chain uses TRBV10-3 and TRBJ2-1, with D perhaps assigned TRBD1 or TRBD2 (5 bases each). Trimming took 3 bases from V and 8 from J, leaving 14 bases between them. The length of the CDR3 is 14 residues. CDR1 ENHRY and CDR2 SYGVKD come from the germline V gene. The CDR3 reads CAISDTGRAYEQFF. The CDR3 coding sequence is TGTGCCATCAGTGATACGGGGCGGGCGTATGAGCAGTTCTTC.

This clonotype came up many times. V gene TRBV29-1 combines with J gene TRBJ1-1, with TRBD1 as a possible D gene (6 bases). The CDR3 is made up of 14 amino acids. Germline loops: CDR1 SQVTM, CDR2 ANQGSEA. Trimming removed 3 bases at V and 3 bases at J, with 14 bases between. This chain's CDR3 is CSVDAKQGYTEAFF. The CDR3 DNA sequence: TGCAGCGTTGACGCTAAACAGGGATACACTGAAGCTTTCTTT.

This clonotype was recorded many times. The chain recombines TRBV5-1 with TRBJ2-5, with 7 nucleotides matching TRBD2. CDR1 is SGHRS, CDR2 YFSETQ, per germline. The V and J ends lost 4 bases and 5 bases, in that order; junction bases with no gene match: 11. The CDR3 is 15 amino acids. CDR3: CASSAGLVSSETQYF. Written as DNA, the CDR3 is TGCGCCAGCAGCGCCGGACTAGTGTCTAGTGAGACCCAGTACTTC.